These 23 T cell receptor beta chains were sequenced from one sample in a study of cytomegalovirus exposure and HLA in healthy donors. 13 Jbeta primers and 60 Vbeta primers were used for the PCR. Clones were read by immunoSEQ multiplex PCR, and TCRdb kept only the in-frame ones, dropping some. The sample records around 94,000 clones, around 69% being singletons. The sequenced sample was PBMCs. Source of these receptors: a woman aged 55-75 years in good health and CMV-seropositive.

The chain is built from TRBV15 and TRBJ2-1; 9 bases agree with TRBD2. Germline V CDR1 and CDR2: LNHNV, YYDKDF (reference sequence). The CDR3 is 16 residues long. The J segment lost 7 bases and the V segment lost 4 bases, leaving 11 bases of the junction unmatched. For the CDR3, the DNA is TGTGCCACCAGCACCAGTTTGTTAGCGGGAGCGAATGAGCAGTTCTTC. Residues: CATSTSLLAGANEQFF. The entire variable domain, with the rest obtained from reference TRBV15 and TRBJ2-1, is as follows: DAMVIQNPRYQVTQFGKPVTLSCSQTLNHNVMYWYQQKSSQAPKLLFHYYDKDFNNEADTPDNFQSRRPNTSFCFLDIRSPGLGDTAMYLCATSTSLLAGANEQFFGPGTRLTVL.

The chain carries TRBV5-8 and TRBJ1-1, with D perhaps TRBD1 (5 bases). Germline assignment: CDR1 SGHTS and CDR2 YDEGEE. The length of the CDR3 is 12 residues. Between the trimmed V and J ends, which lost 6 bases and 0 bases, there was a span of 6 bases. This chain's CDR3 is CASNRLNTEAFF. CDR3 in DNA: TGTGCCAGCAACAGGCTGAACACTGAAGCTTTCTTT.

This clone was found once. J is TRBJ2-7 and V is TRBV4-1; maybe TRBD2 (7 bases). Germline CDR1 MGHRA, CDR2 YSYEKL. This CDR3 is built from 15 residues. V was cut by 1 base and J by 1 base, with 11 bases left in between. This chain's CDR3 is CASSQVGGGSYEQYF. In nucleotides, the CDR3 is TGCGCCAGCAGCCAAGTAGGGGGGGGGTCCTACGAGCAGTACTTC.

The chain recombines TRBV27 with TRBJ2-1; maybe TRBD1 (5 bases). The germline V gene encodes CDR1 MNHEY and CDR2 SMNVEV (reference sequence). The CDR3 totals 12 residues. The germline V and J ends were trimmed by 0 bases and 8 bases, with 5 bases remaining between them. The CDR3, as DNA: TGTGCCAGCAGTTTATCAGGGGATGAGCAGTTCTTC. Amino acid sequence: CASSLSGDEQFF.

CDR3 residues: CASSSPLAGSYEQYF. CDR3 coding DNA: TGTGCCAGCAGTTCACCACTAGCGGGCTCCTACGAGCAGTACTTC. The rearrangement uses TRBV27 and TRBJ2-7; 9 bases are shared with TRBD2. Trimming took 4 bases from V and 0 from J; bases not matched to a gene: 4. The germline V gene encodes CDR1 MNHEY and CDR2 SMNVEV (reference sequence). The CDR3 contains 15 residues.

The CDR3 is CASSPGGPDTKNIQYF. DNA of the CDR3: TGTGCCAGCAGCCCCGGAGGGCCGGATACCAAAAACATTCAGTACTTC. The genes are TRBV5-4 and TRBJ2-4, with a tentative D call TRBD2 (6 bases). V was shortened by 4 bases and J by 2 bases, with 16 bases between the two germline ends. The length of the CDR3 is 16 residues. Germline CDR1 SGHNT, CDR2 YYREEE (reference sequence).

The count of this clone is one. The chain has TRBV6-5 and TRBJ2-2; D possibly corresponds to TRBD2 (5 bases). Germline lookup yields CDR1 MNHEY and CDR2 SVGAGI. Trimming took off 6 bases at V and 4 bases at J, with 12 bases between the two ends. This CDR3 is 14 amino acids long. CDR3 region: CASRTSGGTGELFF. The CDR3, as DNA: TGTGCCAGCAGGACCAGTGGAGGCACCGGGGAGCTGTTTTTT.

This clone was observed a handful of times. This rearrangement joins TRBV4-1 to TRBJ1-1, with D uncertain. The CDR3 runs to 16 residues. The ends were cut back, 1 base at V and 5 bases at J, with 17 bases in the middle. The germline V gene encodes CDR1 MGHRA and CDR2 YSYEKL. The chain's CDR3 is CASSQVGQTRGTEAFF. Here the CDR3 DNA reads TGCGCCAGCAGCCAAGTCGGGCAGACCAGAGGGACTGAAGCTTTCTTT.

This sequence joins TRBV5-8 and TRBJ2-1; 9 nucleotides line up with TRBD1. There are 17 residues in the CDR3. CDR1 and CDR2 (germline): SGHTS, YDEGEE. Trimming took 0 bases from V and 8 from J; bases not matched to a gene: 12. In DNA, the CDR3 is TGTGCCAGCAGCTTGGGGGAGACAGGGGGAAGGAGCGATGAGCAGTTCTTC. Encoded protein: CASSLGETGGRSDEQFF.

V is TRBV9 and J is TRBJ2-7, with 7 positions matching TRBD1. The CDR3 has 15 amino acids. Germline lookup yields CDR1 SGDLS and CDR2 YYNGEE. With 2 bases clipped from V and 0 bases from J, the junction kept 5 bases outside the gene matches. The CDR3 DNA sequence: TGTGCCAGCAGCGTTGGACAGGCTAGCTCCTACGAGCAGTACTTC. This sequence encodes CASSVGQASSYEQYF.

This rearrangement joins TRBV2 to TRBJ2-3, with a possible D match to TRBD1 (6 bases). V was cut by 7 bases and J by 0 bases, with 11 bases left in between. Looked up from germline, CDR1 is SNHLY and CDR2 is FYNNEI. The CDR3 is made up of 14 amino acids. CDR3 DNA: TGTGCCAGCAACGGGCAGGGGAGCACAGATACGCAGTATTTT. It specifies CASNGQGSTDTQYF.

The chain has TRBV28 and TRBJ1-1, with 9 bases lining up with TRBD1. CDR3 size: 20 residues. Losses at the gene ends were 5 bases for V and 1 base for J; bases not matched to a gene: 20. CDR1 is MDHEN and CDR2 is SYDVKM in the germline V gene. Here the CDR3 reads CASSPTGYRGRSFTNTEAFF. CDR3 in DNA: TGTGCCAGCAGTCCAACGGGGTACAGGGGGCGTTCGTTCACGAACACTGAAGCTTTCTTT.

J is TRBJ2-5 and V is TRBV19; possibly TRBD2 for D (5 bases). V was pared by 7 bases and J by 2 bases, with 14 bases between. Germline V gives CDR1 LNHDA, CDR2 SQIVND (reference sequence). The CDR3 contains 14 residues. CDR3 coding DNA: TGTGCCAGTAAGTTGGGAGCGACACAAGAGACCCAGTACTTC. It yields the protein CASKLGATQETQYF.

This clone was recorded once. The rearrangement joins TRBV29-1 to TRBJ2-1, with a possible D match to TRBD2 (6 bases). This CDR3 is 12 amino acids long. Trimming stripped 7 bases from V and 4 bases from J, with 11 bases between. Germline V gene data show CDR1 as SQVTM and CDR2 as ANQGSEA. CDR3 sequence (DNA): TGCAGCGCCCAGACTAGTTACAATGAGCAGTTCTTC. This sequence encodes CSAQTSYNEQFF.

V is TRBV5-1 and J is TRBJ2-2, with 12 bases matching TRBD2. Unmatched junction bases numbered 10, after V lost 4 bases and J lost 3 bases. The germline gives CDR1 SGHRS, CDR2 YFSETQ. The CDR3 loop spans 18 amino acids. The CDR3 DNA reads as TGCGCCAGCAGCCCTCAAGGACTAGCGGGACTGCACACCGGGGAGCTGTTTTTT. Residues: CASSPQGLAGLHTGELFF.

This chain connects TRBV18 to TRBJ2-3; TRBD1 is a possible D gene (6 bases). V lost 3 bases and J 6 bases, leaving 16 bases between the germline ends. Germline CDR1 is KGHSH and CDR2 is LQKENI. The CDR3 is 15 residues long. For the CDR3, the DNA is TGTGCCAGCTCACCCCCGATACCAGGGGTTGATACGCAGTATTTT. It encodes CASSPPIPGVDTQYF.

CDR3 residues: CASRLLTVNLNTEAFF. The CDR3 DNA is TGTGCAAGTCGCTTATTGACAGTGAACCTGAACACTGAAGCTTTCTTT. The V gene is TRBV12-2, the J gene TRBJ1-1; the table's D call of TRBD1 was not tested on the DNA. TRBV12-2 is a pseudogene. This CDR3 region has 16 residues.

The chain links TRBV7-9 to TRBJ1-2; 9 bases are shared with TRBD1. This CDR3 contains 12 residues. With 4 bases clipped from V and 7 bases from J, the junction kept 1 base outside the gene matches. From germline, CDR1 is SEHNR and CDR2 FQNEAQ (reference sequence). CDR3 sequence: CASSSDRGGYTF. CDR3 DNA sequence: TGTGCCAGCAGCTCGGACAGGGGTGGCTACACCTTC.

The chain uses TRBV5-1 and TRBJ1-5; 12 nucleotides align to TRBD1. Germline V CDR1 and CDR2: SGHRS, YFSETQ. There are 17 residues in the CDR3. V lost 4 bases to trimming and J lost 2 bases; unmatched junction nucleotides: 7. The CDR3 loop reads CASSPGDRGPGNQPQHF. DNA for the CDR3: TGCGCCAGCAGCCCAGGGGACAGGGGGCCGGGCAATCAGCCCCAGCATTTT.

This chain joins TRBV5-1 and TRBJ1-4; a weak D match, TRBD1 (5 bases). The V gene lost 0 bases and the J gene lost 8 bases, with 11 bases spanning the gap. The germline CDR1 and CDR2 sequences are SGHRS and YFSETQ. The CDR3 extends over 14 amino acids. For the CDR3, the DNA is TGCGCCAGCAGCTTGGAGGCAGGGCGGGAAAAACTGTTTTTT. This translates into CASSLEAGREKLFF.

The genes are TRBV9 and TRBJ2-7; 12 bases agree with TRBD2. V lost 3 bases and J lost 6; bases outside the gene matches: 7. The CDR3 runs to 15 residues. The germline V gene encodes CDR1 SGDLS and CDR2 YYNGEE. The CDR3 here is CASSAPASGRGEQYF. CDR3 nucleotides: TGTGCCAGCAGCGCTCCCGCTAGCGGGAGGGGCGAGCAGTACTTC.

This chain uses TRBV1 with TRBJ1-1. TRBV1 is designated a pseudogene. This CDR3 is 13 amino acids long. CDR3 amino acids: CTSSRSVNTEAFF. The CDR3 DNA reads TGCACCAGCAGCCGGAGTGTGAACACTGAAGCTTTCTTT.

A few counts support this clone. The chain couples TRBV6-1 to TRBJ2-1; 8 bases are shared with TRBD1. Germline trimming cut 6 bases from V and 3 bases from J; bases unmatched to any gene: 7. The CDR3 covers 15 residues. Germline V gives CDR1 MNHNS, CDR2 SASEGT. As DNA, the CDR3 is TGTGCCAGCAGGCTGGACAGGGCAGGCTACAATGAGCAGTTCTTC. Translated, it gives CASRLDRAGYNEQFF.